This T cell receptor beta chain stems from a study of T-cell memory formation after mild COVID-19. MiXCR was run by TCRdb on the 5' RACE reads, yielding one entry per CDR3 protein. The sample contains 350,000 to 450,000 distinct CDR3 sequences, 20% to 25% of which appear only once. The CDR3 sequence is 17 residues long. Input material: PBMCs or a T cell subset sorted from them (not recorded which). This chain connects TRBV21-1 to TRBJ2-1. TRBV21-1 is a documented pseudogene. The sequence was collected from an adult woman who had mild COVID-19 (a few samples of this study predate the infection). Cell type and time point are not known. In DNA form, the CDR3 reads TGTGCCAGCAGCAAAGCAGGCAGATCTAGGGTCTCCAATGAGCAGTTCTTC. Encoded protein: CASSKAGRSRVSNEQFF.